Each of the 18 T cell receptor beta chains below was sequenced from the same sample in a study of cytomegalovirus exposure and HLA in healthy donors. PCR employed 60 Vbeta and 13 Jbeta primers. The repertoire was sequenced with immunoSEQ multiplex PCR; TCRdb's copy has only in-frame clones and lacks some. The data hold fewer than 250,000 clones, with over 70% observed a single time. Sequenced: PBMCs. The source of these receptors is a woman aged 25 to 39 in good health and CMV-seropositive.

This chain uses TRBV6-5 with TRBJ1-5, with TRBD1 matching over 10 bases. Trimming cost V 5 bases and J 4 bases; bases outside gene matches: 5. The CDR3 covers 15 residues. Germline V CDR1 and CDR2: MNHEY, SVGAGI. CDR3 DNA sequence: TGTGCCAGCAGTCCGGACAGGGGGGGAAATCAGCCCCAGCATTTT. Amino acids: CASSPDRGGNQPQHF.

The rearrangement joins TRBV4-2 to TRBJ1-6, with D perhaps TRBD1 (5 bases). The germline CDR1 and CDR2 sequences are LGHNA and YNFKEQ. The CDR3 runs to 14 residues. V was trimmed by 1 base and J by 12 bases, leaving 13 bases between them. The CDR3 DNA reads TGTGCCAGCAGCCAAGGCGGGGGGGGAAAACCCCTCCACTTT. This translates into CASSQGGGGKPLHF.

The chain is built from TRBV27 and TRBJ2-7; D gene ambiguous. The V gene lost 3 bases and the J gene lost 1 base, with 7 bases spanning the gap. Germline CDR1 reads MNHEY; CDR2 reads SMNVEV (reference sequence). The CDR3 consists of 13 residues. The CDR3 region has the DNA TGTGCCAGCAGTTTTCAACTTTCCTACGAGCAGTACTTC. As protein: CASSFQLSYEQYF.

V usage is TRBV5-8 and J usage is TRBJ2-1; 10 bases are shared with TRBD2. Germline V gene data show CDR1 as SGHTS and CDR2 as YDEGEE. The ends lost 5 bases at V and 8 bases at J; junction bases unmatched: 10. The CDR3 runs 15 residues. The CDR3: CASRRTSGKIDEQFF. For the CDR3, the DNA is TGTGCCAGCAGGCGGACTAGCGGTAAAATCGATGAGCAGTTCTTC.

The V and J genes are TRBV28 and TRBJ1-2, with 8 bases that match TRBD1. The CDR3 sequence is 16 residues long. Germline assignment: CDR1 MDHEN and CDR2 SYDVKM. The ends lost 4 bases at V and 5 bases at J; junction bases unmatched: 12. CDR3 nucleotide sequence: TGTGCCAGCAGTTCGACAGGGGAACCCGGTGGGTATGGCTACACCTTC. The encoded protein is CASSSTGEPGGYGYTF.

The sample holds a few counts of this clone. This chain connects TRBV5-1 to TRBJ2-5, with D tentatively TRBD2 (6 bases). The CDR3 length is 14 residues. Trimming took off 0 bases at V and 4 bases at J, with 10 bases between the two ends. Germline V gives CDR1 SGHRS, CDR2 YFSETQ. CDR3 loop: CASSLAGSGETQYF. For the CDR3, the DNA is TGCGCCAGCAGCTTGGCCGGGAGCGGAGAGACCCAGTACTTC.

Points on this clone: The same CDR3 is also encoded by other DNA sequences in this sample. The genes are TRBV27 and TRBJ2-7; 12 bases are a match to TRBD2. The CDR3 contains 15 residues. V trimming: 6 bases; J trimming: 0 bases; junction bases outside the gene matches: 3. Germline assignment: CDR1 MNHEY and CDR2 SMNVEV (reference sequence). This CDR3 is CASSLTSGSSYEQYF. In DNA form, the CDR3 reads TGTGCCAGCAGCTTGACTAGCGGGAGCTCCTACGAGCAGTACTTC.

The chain is built from TRBV19 and TRBJ2-3; no definite D call. Per germline, CDR1 LNHDA and CDR2 SQIVND (reference sequence). This CDR3 spans 14 amino acids. V was shortened by 8 bases and J by 3 bases, with 15 bases between the two germline ends. Written as DNA, the CDR3 is TGTGCCAGTGTAGTCGTGGGCAGAACAGATACGCAGTATTTT. It yields the protein CASVVVGRTDTQYF.

The V gene is TRBV28, the J gene TRBJ2-7, with 10 bases matching TRBD1. The junction had 7 bases not matched to a gene; V was cut back by 6 bases and J by 2 bases. The CDR3 extends over 15 amino acids. CDR1 MDHEN and CDR2 SYDVKM come from the germline V gene. The CDR3 bases are TGTGCCAGCAGCCTAGGGGACAGGGGACCCTACGAGCAGTACTTC. It yields the protein CASSLGDRGPYEQYF.

The V and J genes are TRBV19 and TRBJ2-7; D call uncertain. CDR1 LNHDA and CDR2 SQIVND come from the germline V gene (reference sequence). Trimming removed 3 bases from V and 3 bases from J, with 6 bases in between. The CDR3 is 12 amino acids. The CDR3 here is CASSMVGYEQYF. The CDR3 DNA is TGTGCCAGTAGTATGGTCGGCTACGAGCAGTACTTC.

This sequence joins TRBV5-6 and TRBJ2-5, with TRBD1 identical over 8 bases. The DNA end is a closer match to TRBJ2-7, so the J assignment may be wrong. The CDR3 is made up of 15 amino acids. CDR1 SGHDT and CDR2 YYEEEE come from the germline V gene. The CDR3 sequence is CASTSGETGVDEQYF. Here the CDR3 DNA reads TGTGCCAGCACCTCGGGTGAGACAGGGGTCGACGAGCAGTACTTC.

This clone has only one observation. V gene TRBV13 combines with J gene TRBJ2-2, with a possible D match to TRBD1 (6 bases). The V end was cut by 5 bases, the J end by 3 bases, with 13 bases between. The CDR3 totals 15 residues. Germline CDR1 and CDR2: PRHDT and FYEKMQ (reference sequence). DNA of the CDR3: TGTGCCAGCAGCCCCACCAGGGGAGACACCGGGGAGCTGTTTTTT. This translates into CASSPTRGDTGELFF.

Only a few counts were recorded for this clone. The V and J genes are TRBV11-2 and TRBJ2-5; maybe TRBD1 (5 bases). This CDR3 contains 13 residues. The V end was cut by 6 bases, the J end by 0 bases, with 8 bases between. CDR1 is SGHAT and CDR2 is FQNNGV in the germline V gene. The CDR3 bases are TGTGCCAGCAGAGGGGTGTACCAAGAGACCCAGTACTTC. Residues: CASRGVYQETQYF.

V gene TRBV10-2 combines with J gene TRBJ2-2; 7 nucleotides align to TRBD2. Germline trimming cut 7 bases from V and 7 bases from J; bases unmatched to any gene: 9. This CDR3 is built from 14 residues. CDR1 is WSHSY and CDR2 is SAAADI in the germline V gene. The CDR3 DNA sequence: TGCGCCAGCACATTCCGCGGGAGAGACGGGGAGCTGTTTTTT. Encoded protein: CASTFRGRDGELFF.

This clone was recorded a few times. The CDR3 DNA follows: TGTGCCAGCAGACGAACGACAGGGTTTAATGAGCAGTTCTTC. The encoded protein is CASRRTTGFNEQFF. V gene TRBV11-2 combines with J gene TRBJ2-1; 7 bases match TRBD1. Germline assignment: CDR1 SGHAT and CDR2 FQNNGV. With 6 bases clipped from V and 7 bases from J, the junction kept 9 bases outside the gene matches. The CDR3 is 14 residues long.

CDR3 protein: CASSMTTGPYEQYF. As DNA, the CDR3 is TGTGCCAGTAGTATGACAACAGGGCCATACGAGCAGTACTTC. V usage is TRBV19 and J usage is TRBJ2-7; tentative D call: TRBD1 (6 bases). The germline CDR1 and CDR2 sequences are LNHDA and SQIVND (reference sequence). Trimming removed 3 bases from V and 4 bases from J, with 13 bases in between. The CDR3 is 14 residues long.

The sample holds many counts of this clone. The same CDR3 is also encoded by other DNA sequences in this sample. The J gene is TRBJ1-1, the V gene TRBV5-5; D is undetermined. The CDR3 runs 14 residues. CDR1 is SGHKS and CDR2 is YYEKEE in the germline V gene (reference sequence). V was shortened by 2 bases and J by 1 base, with 9 bases between the two germline ends. CDR3 loop: CASSLGRSNTEAFF. CDR3 coding DNA: TGTGCCAGCAGCTTAGGGAGGTCGAACACTGAAGCTTTCTTT.

CDR3 in amino acids: CASTRAGNTEAFF. The CDR3 region has the DNA TGCGCCAGCACCAGAGCGGGGAACACTGAAGCTTTCTTT. The chain employs TRBV10-1 and TRBJ1-1; no reliable D call. CDR1 and CDR2 (germline): WNHNN, SYGVQD (reference sequence). Trimming stripped 7 bases from V and 1 base from J, with 10 bases between. The CDR3 sequence is 13 residues long.